A single sample is the source of the 21 T cell receptor beta chains below, sequenced in a study of identical twins. TCRdb re-derived calls from the 5' RACE reads in MiXCR, one entry per CDR3 protein. The data contain hundreds of thousands of distinct CDR3 sequences, roughly 12% of them seen just once; the ten biggest clones take up around 1.5%. These sequences were also reported in another study, on yellow fever vaccine responses in identical twins.

Sequenced input: PBMCs. The receptors were sampled from a woman aged 18-30 years in good health.

This clonotype was picked up a small number of times. The J gene is TRBJ2-7, the V gene TRBV7-8; D is perhaps TRBD2 (5 bases). This CDR3 region has 16 residues. Between the trimmed V and J ends, which lost 3 bases and 0 bases, there was a span of 15 bases. Per germline, CDR1 SGHVS and CDR2 FQNEAQ. The CDR3 spells CASSLASSANSYEQYF. CDR3 sequence (DNA): TGTGCCAGCAGCTTGGCCAGTAGCGCTAACTCCTACGAGCAGTACTTC.

J is TRBJ2-7 and V is TRBV6-1; tentatively, D is TRBD2 (5 bases). The CDR3 extends over 13 amino acids. Germline V gene sequence: CDR1 MNHNS, CDR2 SASEGT. V was shortened by 4 bases and J by 2 bases, with 9 bases between the two germline ends. In nucleotides, the CDR3 is TGTGCCAGCAGTGCCGGGAACACCTACGAGCAGTACTTC. It specifies CASSAGNTYEQYF.

This clonotype appeared a few times. The rearrangement joins TRBV9 to TRBJ2-5; 12 bases match TRBD2. This CDR3 has 16 amino acids. CDR1 is SGDLS and CDR2 is YYNGEE in the germline V gene. Trimming removed 4 bases from V and 4 bases from J; junction bases left unmatched: 8. The CDR3 sequence: CASSKGGLAGTETQYF. In nucleotides, the CDR3 is TGTGCCAGCAGCAAGGGAGGACTAGCGGGGACAGAGACCCAGTACTTC.

This clonotype showed up many times. V and J are TRBV6-2 or TRBV6-3 and TRBJ2-7, with unresolved D. V was pared by 4 bases and J by 0 bases, with 7 bases between. The germline CDR1 and CDR2 sequences are MNHEY and SVGEGT. The CDR3 is 13 amino acids. CDR3 region: CASSWATSYEQYV. The CDR3 nucleotides are TGTGCCAGCAGTTGGGCAACCTCCTACGAGCAGTACGTC.

The CDR3 sequence is CATSDHREASTDTQYF. CDR3 sequence (DNA): TGTGCCACCAGTGACCACCGGGAAGCTTCAACAGATACGCAGTATTTT. This chain connects TRBV24-1 to TRBJ2-3, with D maybe TRBD2 (5 bases). This CDR3 region has 16 residues. V dropped 4 bases and J dropped 3 bases, with 16 bases sitting between them. The germline CDR1 and CDR2 sequences are KGHDR and SFDVKD.

This clonotype was recorded a few times. The chain is built from TRBV6-2 or TRBV6-3 and TRBJ2-3, with 9 bases aligning to TRBD2. This CDR3 spans 16 amino acids. V shed 6 bases, J shed 0 bases, and the junction held 7 bases outside the gene matches. The V gene's germline CDR1 is MNHEY and CDR2 SVGEGT. CDR3 amino acids: CASSGLANPSTDTQYF. CDR3 in DNA: TGTGCCAGCAGCGGACTAGCGAACCCTAGCACAGATACGCAGTATTTT.

This chain uses TRBV11-2 with TRBJ2-2, with D perhaps TRBD2 (6 bases). This CDR3 comprises 15 residues. V was pared by 7 bases and J by 6 bases, with 18 bases between. Germline V lookup: CDR1 SGHAT, CDR2 FQNNGV. In DNA, the CDR3 is TGTGCCAGCACTCTAGAATGGAGGGCCGCCGGGGAGCTGTTTTTT. It yields the protein CASTLEWRAAGELFF. Using reference TRBV11-2 and TRBJ2-2 for the parts outside the CDR3, the full variable domain is EAGVAQSPRYKIIEKRQSVAFWCNPISGHATLYWYQQILGQGPKLLIQFQNNGVVDDSQLPKDRFSAERLKGVDSTLKIQPAKLEDSAVYLCASTLEWRAAGELFFGEGSRLTVL.

This chain links TRBV7-2 with TRBJ2-7, with TRBD2 identical over 10 bases. CDR1 SGHTA and CDR2 FQGNSA come from the germline V gene. V dropped 5 bases and J dropped 3; count of bases not matched to a gene: 7. The CDR3 runs to 15 residues. Written as DNA, the CDR3 is TGTGCCAGCAGCCGTCCTAGCGGGAGACACTACGAGCAGTACTTC. Protein: CASSRPSGRHYEQYF.

J is TRBJ2-6 and V is TRBV12-3 or TRBV12-4; no clear D gene. This CDR3 is 14 amino acids long. The germline V and J ends were trimmed by 7 bases and 1 base, with 8 bases remaining between them. CDR3 residues: CASTLWSGANVLTF. The CDR3 DNA follows: TGTGCCAGCACCCTCTGGTCTGGGGCCAACGTCCTGACTTTC.

This clonotype was recorded at least ten times. The chain is built from TRBV7-2 and TRBJ2-1; D ambiguous. Germline V lookup: CDR1 SGHTA, CDR2 FQGNSA. V lost 2 bases and J 1 base, leaving 12 bases between the germline ends. The CDR3 is 16 amino acids. CDR3 DNA: TGTGCCAGCAGCTTAATCATTGGTGCATCCTACAATGAGCAGTTCTTC. Its translation is CASSLIIGASYNEQFF.

This clonotype was observed a handful of times. This chain connects TRBV28 to TRBJ2-3; 10 nucleotides align to TRBD1. V dropped 6 bases and J dropped 4; count of bases not matched to a gene: 10. The CDR3 has 16 residues. Looked up from germline, CDR1 is MDHEN and CDR2 is SYDVKM. CDR3 residues: CASRTSGTGVPDTQYF. CDR3 sequence (DNA): TGTGCCAGCAGAACCTCCGGGACAGGGGTTCCAGATACGCAGTATTTT.

The chain has TRBV7-6 and TRBJ2-1, with 8 bases aligning to TRBD2. The germline V gene encodes CDR1 SGHVS and CDR2 FNYEAQ. CDR3 length equals 16 residues. The trim removed 5 bases at V and 5 bases at J, leaving 11 bases unmatched. This chain's CDR3 is CASSRPTSATNNEQFF. The CDR3 bases are TGTGCCAGCAGCCGTCCGACTAGCGCGACAAACAATGAGCAGTTCTTC.

This clonotype showed up many times. The chain couples TRBV12-3 or TRBV12-4 to TRBJ1-6; D gene unclear. V was pared by 5 bases and J by 4 bases, with 15 bases between. The CDR3 consists of 16 residues. DNA for the CDR3: TGTGCCAGCAGTCTGAGGTCCGGGGTGTATAATTCACCCCTCCACTTT. It encodes CASSLRSGVYNSPLHF.

This clonotype was seen only a few times. V gene TRBV7-9 combines with J gene TRBJ2-1, with D unclear. This CDR3 is 13 amino acids long. Germline assignment: CDR1 SEHNR and CDR2 FQNEAQ (reference sequence). V was cut by 1 base and J by 10 bases, with 11 bases left in between. For the CDR3, the DNA is TGTGCCAGCAGCTTAGGTAGTACATTAGAGCAGTTCTTC. Protein sequence: CASSLGSTLEQFF.

CDR3 sequence reads: CASSKGPGNRVAGELFF. CDR3 in DNA: TGTGCCAGCAGCAAAGGTCCTGGGAACAGGGTGGCCGGGGAGCTGTTTTTT. The rearrangement uses TRBV21-1 and TRBJ2-2; no DNA check was done on the table's D call, TRBD1. TRBV21-1 is a pseudogene. The CDR3 sequence is 17 residues long.

The table lists this clonotype with a few counts. The chain employs TRBV12-3 or TRBV12-4 and TRBJ1-5, with D possibly being TRBD1 (6 bases). CDR3 length: 14 amino acids. V gave up 4 bases and J gave up 6 bases, with 13 bases separating them. The chain's CDR3 is CASSSGTKGQPQHF. The CDR3 nucleotides are TGTGCCAGCAGTTCCGGGACAAAGGGTCAGCCCCAGCATTTT.

The rearrangement uses TRBV20-1 and TRBJ2-1; TRBD2 agrees at 9 bases. The V gene end was trimmed by 6 bases and the J gene end by 9 bases; junction bases not matched to a gene: 15. This CDR3 is built from 15 residues. Looked up from germline, CDR1 is DFQATT and CDR2 is SNEGSKA (reference sequence). The CDR3 DNA reads TGCAGTGCAATCCCATGGCCTAGCGGGAATAGTGAGCAGTTCTTC. This encodes CSAIPWPSGNSEQFF.

The V gene is TRBV27, the J gene TRBJ2-1; 9 nucleotides line up with TRBD1. V lost 5 bases to trimming and J lost 10 bases; unmatched junction nucleotides: 9. This CDR3 contains 14 residues. Germline-derived CDR1 and CDR2 are MNHEY and SMNVEV (reference sequence). The DNA of the CDR3 is TGTGCCAGCAGTCTCGGGACAGGGATGAGGGAGCAGTTCTTC. Translated, it gives CASSLGTGMREQFF.

V usage is TRBV5-5 and J usage is TRBJ2-3, with D possibly TRBD1 on 6 matching bases. Per germline, CDR1 SGHKS and CDR2 YYEKEE (reference sequence). Trimming took 7 bases from V and 3 from J, leaving 12 bases between them. CDR3 length: 13 amino acids. The CDR3 nucleotides are TGTGCCAGCTACCGTACAGGGACAGATACGCAGTATTTT. It translates to CASYRTGTDTQYF.

This clonotype occurred many times. The chain joins TRBV12-3 or TRBV12-4 to TRBJ2-6; D remains unclear. V was clipped by 6 bases and J by 0 bases, with 6 bases between them. The CDR3 covers 14 residues. The CDR3 sequence: CASRGFSGANVLTF. The CDR3 DNA follows: TGTGCCAGCAGGGGATTCTCTGGGGCCAACGTCCTGACTTTC.

The chain joins TRBV6-1 to TRBJ2-7; 13 bases map to TRBD2. Germline CDR1 MNHNS, CDR2 SASEGT. The CDR3 has 15 residues. The ends lost 7 bases at V and 3 bases at J; junction bases unmatched: 6. The CDR3 here is CASTPRTSGSYEQYF. The DNA for the CDR3 is TGTGCCAGCACCCCTCGGACTAGCGGGAGCTACGAGCAGTACTTC.